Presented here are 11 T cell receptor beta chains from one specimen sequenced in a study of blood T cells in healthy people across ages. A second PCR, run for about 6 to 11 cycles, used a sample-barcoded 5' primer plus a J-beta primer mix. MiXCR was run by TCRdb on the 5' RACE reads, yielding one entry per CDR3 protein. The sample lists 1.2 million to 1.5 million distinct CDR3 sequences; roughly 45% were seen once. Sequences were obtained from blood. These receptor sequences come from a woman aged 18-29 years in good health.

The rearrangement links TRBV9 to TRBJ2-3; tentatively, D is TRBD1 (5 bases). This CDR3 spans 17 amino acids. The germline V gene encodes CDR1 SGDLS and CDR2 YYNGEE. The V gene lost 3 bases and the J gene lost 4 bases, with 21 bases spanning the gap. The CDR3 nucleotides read TGTGCCAGCAGCGAACTTACCGGCAGGGTAGTTGCAGATACGCAGTATTTT. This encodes CASSELTGRVVADTQYF.

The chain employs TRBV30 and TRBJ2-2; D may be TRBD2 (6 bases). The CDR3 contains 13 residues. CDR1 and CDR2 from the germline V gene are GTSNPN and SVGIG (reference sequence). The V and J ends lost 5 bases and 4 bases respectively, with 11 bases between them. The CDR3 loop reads CAWGGVSTGELFF. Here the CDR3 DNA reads TGTGCCTGGGGAGGGGTTAGCACCGGGGAGCTGTTTTTT.

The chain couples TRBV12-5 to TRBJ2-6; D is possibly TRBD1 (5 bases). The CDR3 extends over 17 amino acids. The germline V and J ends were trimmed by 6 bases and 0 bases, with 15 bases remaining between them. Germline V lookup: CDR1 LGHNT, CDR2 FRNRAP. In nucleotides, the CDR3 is TGTGCTAGTGGCCTAGGGGCTACGAACTCTGGGGCCAACGTCCTGACTTTC. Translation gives CASGLGATNSGANVLTF. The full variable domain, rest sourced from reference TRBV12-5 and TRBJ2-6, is DARVTQTPRHKVTEMGQEVTMRCQPILGHNTVFWYRQTMMQGLELLAYFRNRAPLDDSGMPKDRFSAEMPDATLATLKIQPSEPRDSAVYFCASGLGATNSGANVLTFGAGSRLTVL.

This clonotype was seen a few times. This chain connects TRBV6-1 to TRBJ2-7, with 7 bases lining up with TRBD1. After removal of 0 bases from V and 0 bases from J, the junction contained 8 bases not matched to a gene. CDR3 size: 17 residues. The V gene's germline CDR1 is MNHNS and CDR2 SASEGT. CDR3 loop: CASSEAQGTVASYEQYF. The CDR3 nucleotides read TGTGCCAGCAGTGAAGCGCAGGGGACAGTCGCCTCCTACGAGCAGTACTTC.

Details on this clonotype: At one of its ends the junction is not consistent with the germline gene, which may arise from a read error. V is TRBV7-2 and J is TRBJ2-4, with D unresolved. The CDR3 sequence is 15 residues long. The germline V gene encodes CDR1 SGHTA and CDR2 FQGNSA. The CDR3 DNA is TGTGCCGGCAGCTTAGTCGTGGTAGCCAAAAACATTCAGTACTTC. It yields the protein CAGSLVVVAKNIQYF.

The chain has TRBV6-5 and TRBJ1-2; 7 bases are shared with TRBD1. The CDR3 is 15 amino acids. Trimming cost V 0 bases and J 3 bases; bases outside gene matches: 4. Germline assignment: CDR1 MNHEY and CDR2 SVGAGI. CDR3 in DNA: TGTGCCAGCAGTTACTCGACAGGGTTCGACTATGGCTACACCTTC. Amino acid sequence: CASSYSTGFDYGYTF.

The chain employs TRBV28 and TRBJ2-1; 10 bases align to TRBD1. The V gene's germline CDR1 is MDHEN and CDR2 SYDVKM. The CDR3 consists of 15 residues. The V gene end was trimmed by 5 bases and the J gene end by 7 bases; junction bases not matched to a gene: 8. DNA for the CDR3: TGTGCCAGCAGTACGGACAGGGGGTCGTGGAATGAGCAGTTCTTC. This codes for CASSTDRGSWNEQFF.

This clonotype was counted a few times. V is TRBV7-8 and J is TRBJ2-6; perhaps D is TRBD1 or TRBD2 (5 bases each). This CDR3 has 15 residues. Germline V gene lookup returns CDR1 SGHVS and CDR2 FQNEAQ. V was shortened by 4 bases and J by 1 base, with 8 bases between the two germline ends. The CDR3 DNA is TGTGCCAGCAGCTCCGGGGCGTCTGGGGCCAACGTCCTGACTTTC. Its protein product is CASSSGASGANVLTF.

The DNA for the CDR3 is TGCAGTGCTGGCAAGAAGACCCAGTACTTC. Translated: CSAGKKTQYF. V is TRBV20-1 and J is TRBJ2-5; D is uncertain. V lost 5 bases to trimming and J lost 6 bases, with 7 bases between them. The germline CDR1 and CDR2 sequences are DFQATT and SNEGSKA (reference sequence). This CDR3 region has 10 residues.

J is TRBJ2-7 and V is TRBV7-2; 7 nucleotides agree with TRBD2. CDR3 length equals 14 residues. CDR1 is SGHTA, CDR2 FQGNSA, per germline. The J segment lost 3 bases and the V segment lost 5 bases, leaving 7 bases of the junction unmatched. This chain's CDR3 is CASSVGLGLYEQYF. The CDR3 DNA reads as TGTGCCAGCAGCGTAGGACTAGGCCTCTACGAGCAGTACTTC.

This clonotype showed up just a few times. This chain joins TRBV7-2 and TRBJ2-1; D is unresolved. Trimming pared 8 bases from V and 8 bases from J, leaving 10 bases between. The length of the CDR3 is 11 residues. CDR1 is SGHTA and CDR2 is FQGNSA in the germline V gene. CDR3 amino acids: CASGPRDEQFF. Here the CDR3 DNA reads TGTGCCAGCGGCCCGAGAGATGAGCAGTTCTTC.